The clone carrying this TCR beta chain was picked up a small number of times. The source of the sample is a study of T cells after yellow fever vaccination. One entry per CDR3 protein results from TCRdb running MiXCR on the 5' RACE reads. The sample records approximately 330,000 distinct CDR3 sequences, 12% being singletons. There are 16 residues in the CDR3. J gave up 4 bases and V 5 bases, and 13 bases lay outside the gene matches. Looked up from germline, CDR1 is SGHRS and CDR2 is YFSETQ. This rearrangement joins TRBV5-1 to TRBJ2-5; 8 bases fit TRBD2. This TCR was recovered from a man aged 18 to 30 who received the YFV17D yellow fever vaccine. Sequenced material: CD4+ T cells sorted from PBMCs, taken 15 days after the yellow fever booster vaccination. This CDR3 is CASSSTTGGVRETQYF. The CDR3 DNA follows: TGCGCCAGCAGTTCTACTACCGGGGGGGTAAGAGAGACCCAGTACTTC.